This TCR beta chain was captured in a study of T cell repertoires in cytomegalovirus infection. Background on the study: CMV infection plus the matching HLA type was flagged by public TCR beta signatures. Study results and limitations: In two of eight donors, the top clonotype was HLA-C-restricted CMV-specific. The study identified carriers of CMV plus the relevant HLA from cumulative public TCR beta family frequency.

Details on this clonotype: Its antigen is currently unknown. No conserved phenylalanine or tryptophan is present at the end of the CDR3, so a read error is the likely explanation.

TCRdb called the reads again in MiXCR, with one record for every CDR3 protein. The sample shows some 680,000 distinct CDR3 sequences, about 40% of them seen only once. Trimming removed 3 bases at V and 5 bases at J, with 9 bases between. Germline V CDR1 and CDR2: MNHNS, SASEGT. This CDR3 contains 13 residues. The chain combines TRBV6-1 with TRBJ2-3; D is ambiguous. The sequenced sample consisted of PBMCs. This receptor was identified in a human donor in good health (CMV status not recorded). Some clones in this sample may be carry-over from other donors' samples. The CDR3: CASSDWLGDTQYC. As DNA, the CDR3 is TGTGCCAGCAGTGACTGGCTAGGAGATACGCAGTATTGT.